This T cell receptor (beta chain) emerged from a study of CD8 T cells in ankylosing spondylitis (dated by TCRdb to about 2017). Regarding the research as a whole: The study set out to find disease-linked TCR variants by profiling T cell receptor beta repertoires in ankylosing spondylitis patients and healthy donors. The full study cohort comprised approximately 23 ankylosing spondylitis patients and some 110 healthy donors. Peripheral blood was sampled, and synovial fluid was additionally collected from ankylosing spondylitis patients.

In its sample, this clonotype was seen a few times. Its antigen is currently not known. Base qualities are missing; no much larger clone stands one base away. The CDR3 contains 13 residues, cysteine and phenylalanine counted. The only DNA kept is the CDR3, 39 bases in frame from the first base. The germline V end is reduced by 0 bases and the J end by 8 bases; junction bases left unmatched: 4. Sequences GTSNPN (CDR1) and SVGIG (CDR2) are obtained from the germline V gene (reference sequence). Here is what the overall study found, with its caveats: The disease-linked clones were reported to be significantly enriched in matched synovial fluid samples from ankylosing spondylitis patients. Blood from ankylosing spondylitis patients appeared to be characterized by a TCR beta motif composed of 7 to 9 highly homologous amino acid variants. A CD8+ phenotype was shown by the disease-linked clones, which were found at relatively low frequencies in peripheral blood. Some of the motif variants had been reported before in the synovial fluid and blood of reactive arthritis patients, a finding that suggests common disease-initiation mechanisms.

Sequencing relied on an Illumina HiSeq 2500. Quantitative 5'-RACE with molecular barcodes was the method used to prepare the TCR beta libraries. The source study handled its data this way. A new computational method based on a probabilistic model of VDJ rearrangement was used to identify disease-linked TCR variants. TCRdb ran its own pipeline on the public reads, namely fastp trimming at Q25 and MiXCR clone calling, and kept in-frame beta chains. Rows are unified per CDR3 protein, each entry keeping the most common DNA and genes. V and J calls and clone size were set by TCRdb, not the authors. The sample profile shows more than 100,000 distinct CDR3 sequences; roughly 11% of them were found once. 4.1% of the sample is taken by the ten largest.

The receptor chain draws on TRBV30 and TRBJ2-1; the central 7 bases match TRBD2. Sequenced: blood, either unsorted or a sorted T cell fraction (not recorded which). The receptor's source is a female donor with ankylosing spondylitis or in good health (not recorded which). This receptor has the CDR3 CAWSVRLAHEQFF. The sequenced DNA is TGTGCCTGGAGTGTACGACTAGCACATGAGCAGTTCTTC.